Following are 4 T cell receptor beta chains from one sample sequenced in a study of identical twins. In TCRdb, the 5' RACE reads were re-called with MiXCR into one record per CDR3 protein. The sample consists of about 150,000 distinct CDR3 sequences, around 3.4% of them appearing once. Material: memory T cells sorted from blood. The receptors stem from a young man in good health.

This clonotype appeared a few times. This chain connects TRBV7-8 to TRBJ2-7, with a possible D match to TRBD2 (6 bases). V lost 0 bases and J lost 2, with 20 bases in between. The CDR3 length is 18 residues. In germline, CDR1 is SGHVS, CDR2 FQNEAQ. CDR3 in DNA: TGTGCCAGCAGCTTAGCCCCCGCGGGACGGCTGGGGGCCTACGAGCAGTACGTC. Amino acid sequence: CASSLAPAGRLGAYEQYV.

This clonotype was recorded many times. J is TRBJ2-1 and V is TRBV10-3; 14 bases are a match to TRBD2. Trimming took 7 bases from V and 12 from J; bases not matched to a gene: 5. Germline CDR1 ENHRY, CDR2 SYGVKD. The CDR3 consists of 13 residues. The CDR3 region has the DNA TGTGCCATCACCCCGGGACTAGCGGGAGCGCAGTTCTTC. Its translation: CAITPGLAGAQFF.

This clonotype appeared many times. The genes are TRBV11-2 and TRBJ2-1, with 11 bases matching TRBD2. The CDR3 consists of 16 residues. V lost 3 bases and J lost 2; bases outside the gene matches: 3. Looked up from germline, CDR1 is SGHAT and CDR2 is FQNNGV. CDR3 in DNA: TGTGCCAGCAGCTTGGCTAGCGGGAGGACCTACAATGAGCAGTTCTTC. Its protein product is CASSLASGRTYNEQFF.

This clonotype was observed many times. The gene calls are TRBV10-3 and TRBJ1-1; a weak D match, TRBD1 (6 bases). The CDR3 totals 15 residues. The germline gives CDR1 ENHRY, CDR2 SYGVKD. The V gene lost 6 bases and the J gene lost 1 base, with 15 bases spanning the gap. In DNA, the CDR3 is TGTGCCATCAGGGCCACAGGGCGCGGGAACACTGAAGCTTTCTTT. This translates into CAIRATGRGNTEAFF.